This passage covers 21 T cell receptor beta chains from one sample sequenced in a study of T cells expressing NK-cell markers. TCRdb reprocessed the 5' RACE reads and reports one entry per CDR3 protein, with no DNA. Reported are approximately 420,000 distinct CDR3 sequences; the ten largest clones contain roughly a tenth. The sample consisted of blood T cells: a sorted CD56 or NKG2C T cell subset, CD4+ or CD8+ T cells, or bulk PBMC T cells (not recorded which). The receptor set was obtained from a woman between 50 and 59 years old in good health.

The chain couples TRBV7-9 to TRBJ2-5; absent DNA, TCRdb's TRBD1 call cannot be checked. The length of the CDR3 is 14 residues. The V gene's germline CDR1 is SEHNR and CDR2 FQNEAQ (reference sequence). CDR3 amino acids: CASSFRGGQETQYF.

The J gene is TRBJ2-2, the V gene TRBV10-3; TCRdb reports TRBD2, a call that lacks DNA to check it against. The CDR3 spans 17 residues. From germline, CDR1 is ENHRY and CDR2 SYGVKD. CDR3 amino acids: CAIRGTSGMTNTGELFF.

The CDR3 sequence: CASREFRTGELFF. This rearrangement joins TRBV19 to TRBJ2-2. Germline CDR1 LNHDA, CDR2 SQIVND (reference sequence). The CDR3 totals 13 residues.

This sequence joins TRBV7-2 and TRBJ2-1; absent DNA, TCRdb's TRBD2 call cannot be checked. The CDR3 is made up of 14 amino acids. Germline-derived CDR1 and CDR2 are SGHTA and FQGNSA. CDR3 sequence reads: CASSSHATNNEQFF.

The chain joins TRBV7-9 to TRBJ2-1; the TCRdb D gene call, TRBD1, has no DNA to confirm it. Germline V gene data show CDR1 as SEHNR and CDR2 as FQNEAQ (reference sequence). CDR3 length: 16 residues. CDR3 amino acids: CASSLAGGAKNNEQFF.

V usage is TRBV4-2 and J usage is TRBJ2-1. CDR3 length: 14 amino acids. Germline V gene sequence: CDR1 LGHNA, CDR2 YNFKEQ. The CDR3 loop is CASSQEAARMWQFF.

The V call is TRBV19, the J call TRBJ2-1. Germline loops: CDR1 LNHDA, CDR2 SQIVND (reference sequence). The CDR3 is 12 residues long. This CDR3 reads CASSIDWTEQFF.

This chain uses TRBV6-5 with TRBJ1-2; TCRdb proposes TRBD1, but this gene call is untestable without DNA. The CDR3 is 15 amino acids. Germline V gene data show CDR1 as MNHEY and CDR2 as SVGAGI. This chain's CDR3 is CASSTAGQGNYGYTF.

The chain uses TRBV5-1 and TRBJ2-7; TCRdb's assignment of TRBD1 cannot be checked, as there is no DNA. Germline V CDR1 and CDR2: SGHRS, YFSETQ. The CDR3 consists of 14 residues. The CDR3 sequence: CASSLRQGGNEQYF.

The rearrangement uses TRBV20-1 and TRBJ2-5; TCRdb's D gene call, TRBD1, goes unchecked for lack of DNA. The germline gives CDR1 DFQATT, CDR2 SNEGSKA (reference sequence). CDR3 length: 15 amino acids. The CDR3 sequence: CSALRQLSFQETQYF.

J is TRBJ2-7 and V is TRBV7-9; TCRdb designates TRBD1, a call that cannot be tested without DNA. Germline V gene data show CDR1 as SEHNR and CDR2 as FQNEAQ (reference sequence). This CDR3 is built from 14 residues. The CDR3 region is CASRQSTGDYEQYF. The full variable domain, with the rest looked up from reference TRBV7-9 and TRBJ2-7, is DTGVSQNPRHKITKRGQNVTFRCDPISEHNRLYWYRQTLGQGPEFLTYFQNEAQLEKSRLLSDRFSAERPKGSFSTLEIQRTEQGDSAMYLCASRQSTGDYEQYFGPGTRLTVT.

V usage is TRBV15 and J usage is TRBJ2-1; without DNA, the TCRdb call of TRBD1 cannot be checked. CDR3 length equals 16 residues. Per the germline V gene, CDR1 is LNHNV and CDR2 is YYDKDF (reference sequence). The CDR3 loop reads CATSRDRAGYYNEQFF.

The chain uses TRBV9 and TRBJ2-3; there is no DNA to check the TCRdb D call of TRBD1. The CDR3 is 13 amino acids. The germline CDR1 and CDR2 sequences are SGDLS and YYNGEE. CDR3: CASSAPSETEIYF.

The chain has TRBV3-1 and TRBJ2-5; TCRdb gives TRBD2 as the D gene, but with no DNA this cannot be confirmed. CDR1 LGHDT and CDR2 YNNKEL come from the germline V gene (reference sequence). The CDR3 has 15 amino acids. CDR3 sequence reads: CASSQDLFSGETQYF.

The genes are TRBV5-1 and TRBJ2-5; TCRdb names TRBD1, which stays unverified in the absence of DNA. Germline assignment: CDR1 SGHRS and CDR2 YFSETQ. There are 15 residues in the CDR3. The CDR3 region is CASSYASGDQETQYF.

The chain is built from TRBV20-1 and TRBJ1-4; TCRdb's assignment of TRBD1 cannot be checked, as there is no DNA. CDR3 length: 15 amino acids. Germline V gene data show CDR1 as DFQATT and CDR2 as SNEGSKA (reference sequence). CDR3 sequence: CSARVQVTDNEKLFF.

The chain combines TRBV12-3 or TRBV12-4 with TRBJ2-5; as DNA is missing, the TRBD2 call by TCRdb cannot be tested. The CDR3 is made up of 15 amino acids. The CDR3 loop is CASSLAGLEGETQYF.

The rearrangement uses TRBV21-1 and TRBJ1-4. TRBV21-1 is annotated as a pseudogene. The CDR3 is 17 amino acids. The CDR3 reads CASSLPQGRRRDEKLFF.

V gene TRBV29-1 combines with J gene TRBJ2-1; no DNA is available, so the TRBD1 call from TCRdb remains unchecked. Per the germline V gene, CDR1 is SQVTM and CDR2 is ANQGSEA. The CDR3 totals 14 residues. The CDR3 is CSGKQGSLVYEQFF.

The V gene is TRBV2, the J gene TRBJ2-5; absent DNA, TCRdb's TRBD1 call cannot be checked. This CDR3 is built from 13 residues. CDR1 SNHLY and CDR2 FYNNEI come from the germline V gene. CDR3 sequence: CASSTGQVETQYF.

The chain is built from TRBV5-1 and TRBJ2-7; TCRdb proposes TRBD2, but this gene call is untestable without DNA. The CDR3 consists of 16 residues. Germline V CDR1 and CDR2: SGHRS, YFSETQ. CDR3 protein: CASSLQTSAGTYEQYF.